These 17 T cell receptor beta chains were sequenced from one sample in a study of technical replicates of blood from a few donors. Method: immunoSEQ multiplex PCR; TCRdb's copy keeps in-frame clones and lacks some. The sample yields about 83,000 clones, about 91% seen once. Sequences were obtained from T cells isolated from PBMCs. The receptors here all came from a human donor in good health.

The gene calls are TRBV4-1 and TRBJ2-7; 11 bases align to TRBD2. The CDR3 sequence is 16 residues long. Germline trimming cut 3 bases from V and 4 bases from J; bases unmatched to any gene: 8. The germline V gene encodes CDR1 MGHRA and CDR2 YSYEKL. CDR3: CASSHDTGTSGYEQYF. CDR3 sequence (DNA): TGCGCCAGCAGCCACGACACCGGGACTAGCGGTTACGAGCAGTACTTC.

V and J are TRBV19 and TRBJ2-4; 8 bases agree with TRBD2. The J segment lost 0 bases and the V segment lost 8 bases, leaving 9 bases of the junction unmatched. The CDR3 is made up of 16 amino acids. Germline V gene data show CDR1 as LNHDA and CDR2 as SQIVND (reference sequence). CDR3 in DNA: TGTGCCAGTGCGCGAAGGGCGGGAGGAGCCAAAAACATTCAGTACTTC. Translation gives CASARRAGGAKNIQYF.

The CDR3 DNA is TGTGCCAGCAGCTTTTTAAGACAGGGATATAATTCACCCCTCCACTTT. Encoded protein: CASSFLRQGYNSPLHF. The chain uses TRBV11-3 and TRBJ1-6, with 7 positions matching TRBD1. The CDR3 length is 16 residues. The germline CDR1 and CDR2 sequences are SGHNT and YENEEA. J lost 4 bases, V lost 3 bases, and 6 bases had no gene match.

This clone has just a few counts. The chain employs TRBV4-2 and TRBJ2-2; 11 bases fit TRBD2. Germline V CDR1 and CDR2: LGHNA, YNFKEQ. This CDR3 comprises 16 residues. CDR3 DNA: TGTGCGACCCAGTGGACTAGCGGGTCGAACACCGGGGAGCTGTTTTTT. Translation: CATQWTSGSNTGELFF.

The rearrangement links TRBV7-8 to TRBJ2-1; D remains unclear. The length of the CDR3 is 16 residues. Germline V gene data show CDR1 as SGHVS and CDR2 as FQNEAQ. The V gene lost 5 bases and the J gene lost 0 bases, with 14 bases spanning the gap. This CDR3 reads CASSAPRVSSYNEQFF. CDR3 bases: TGTGCCAGCAGCGCCCCCCGGGTCTCCTCCTACAATGAGCAGTTCTTC.

This clone was recorded once. The chain recombines TRBV5-4 with TRBJ2-3; 9 nucleotides agree with TRBD1. V lost 4 bases and J lost 4; bases outside the gene matches: 7. CDR1 SGHNT and CDR2 YYREEE come from the germline V gene (reference sequence). The CDR3 runs 15 residues. DNA for the CDR3: TGTGCCAGCAGCCCCGGGACAGGGATTGCAGATACGCAGTATTTT. It yields the protein CASSPGTGIADTQYF.

The chain links TRBV4-1 to TRBJ2-7; the match to TRBD2 covers 8 bases. The CDR3 has 16 amino acids. V trimming: 4 bases; J trimming: 2 bases; junction bases outside the gene matches: 10. Germline values: CDR1 MGHRA, CDR2 YSYEKL. The DNA for the CDR3 is TGCGCCAGCAGCCGCAGCGGGGGAATGCCCCCCTACGAGCAGTACTTC. Translating gives CASSRSGGMPPYEQYF.

This chain uses TRBV5-1 with TRBJ1-1, with D hard to call. The germline V gene has CDR1 SGHRS and CDR2 YFSETQ. This CDR3 is built from 14 residues. V was trimmed by 6 bases and J by 0 bases, leaving 12 bases between them. CDR3 in amino acids: CASTTGSLNTEAFF. The CDR3 DNA is TGCGCCAGCACCACGGGTTCGTTGAACACTGAAGCTTTCTTT.

This sequence joins TRBV2 and TRBJ2-3, with 9 bases fitting TRBD1. The CDR3 has 15 amino acids. Germline V gives CDR1 SNHLY, CDR2 FYNNEI. Losses at the gene ends were 8 bases for V and 4 bases for J; bases not matched to a gene: 10. The CDR3 loop reads CASRSDRGVADTQYF. In DNA, the CDR3 is TGTGCCAGCCGGAGTGACAGGGGGGTCGCAGATACGCAGTATTTT.

The V gene is TRBV27, the J gene TRBJ1-4, with D tentatively TRBD1 (6 bases). V gave up 0 bases and J gave up 4 bases, with 18 bases separating them. The length of the CDR3 is 18 residues. CDR1 MNHEY and CDR2 SMNVEV come from the germline V gene (reference sequence). The CDR3 spells CASSLSLSGAHNNEKLFF. In DNA, the CDR3 is TGTGCCAGCAGTTTATCGCTATCAGGGGCGCATAATAATGAAAAACTGTTTTTT.

The chain combines TRBV5-8 with TRBJ1-5; 10 bases map to TRBD1. Germline loops: CDR1 SGHTS, CDR2 YDEGEE. The V and J ends lost 0 bases and 5 bases, in that order; junction bases with no gene match: 2. The CDR3 is made up of 15 amino acids. CDR3 residues: CASSLGQGAHQPQHF. CDR3 in DNA: TGTGCCAGCAGCTTGGGACAGGGGGCCCATCAGCCCCAGCATTTT.

The CDR3 region has the DNA TGTGCCAGCAGTCGGACTAGCGGGAATTGGGAGCAGTACTTC. This sequence encodes CASSRTSGNWEQYF. V usage is TRBV6-1 and J usage is TRBJ2-7, with TRBD2 matching 12 bases. V lost 5 bases and J lost 7; bases outside the gene matches: 6. Germline V gives CDR1 MNHNS, CDR2 SASEGT. The CDR3 length is 14 residues.

The chain has TRBV11-1 and TRBJ1-1; D is ambiguous. CDR3 size: 14 residues. V lost 8 bases, J lost 1 base, and 14 bases lay in between. Germline CDR1 reads SGHAT; CDR2 reads FQDESV (reference sequence). CDR3 sequence reads: CASRGILKNTEAFF. The CDR3 DNA sequence: TGTGCCAGCCGCGGGATCCTAAAGAACACTGAAGCTTTCTTT.

This chain links TRBV30 with TRBJ1-5, with D unclear. V was clipped by 5 bases and J by 0 bases, with 11 bases between them. This CDR3 region has 14 residues. Germline V CDR1 and CDR2: GTSNPN, SVGIG (reference sequence). The CDR3 is CAWDRGRSNQPQHF. The CDR3 nucleotides are TGTGCCTGGGATCGCGGTCGTAGCAATCAGCCCCAGCATTTT.

The chain carries TRBV11-2 and TRBJ1-1; 8 nucleotides line up with TRBD1. The CDR3 has 18 amino acids. V lost 6 bases to trimming and J lost 1 base; unmatched junction nucleotides: 16. Germline V gives CDR1 SGHAT, CDR2 FQNNGV. The CDR3 spells CASRSIWDRPGRNTEAFF. The DNA of the CDR3 is TGTGCCAGCAGGTCGATCTGGGACAGGCCAGGTCGGAACACTGAAGCTTTCTTT.

The chain employs TRBV5-1 and TRBJ2-3, with 7 positions matching TRBD1. The germline V gene has CDR1 SGHRS and CDR2 YFSETQ. The CDR3 length is 15 residues. V shed 6 bases, J shed 4 bases, and the junction held 11 bases outside the gene matches. The CDR3 loop is CASTRTGGSADTQYF. The CDR3 DNA sequence: TGCGCCAGCACCAGGACAGGCGGTTCCGCAGATACGCAGTATTTT.

The chain uses TRBV19 and TRBJ1-5, with 8 bases fitting TRBD1. The CDR3 runs 15 residues. Germline V gene lookup returns CDR1 LNHDA and CDR2 SQIVND (reference sequence). V lost 3 bases to trimming and J lost 5 bases; unmatched junction nucleotides: 6. CDR3 nucleotide sequence: TGTGCCAGTAGTATTCCCGGACAGGGCGATCAGCCCCAGCATTTT. This codes for CASSIPGQGDQPQHF.